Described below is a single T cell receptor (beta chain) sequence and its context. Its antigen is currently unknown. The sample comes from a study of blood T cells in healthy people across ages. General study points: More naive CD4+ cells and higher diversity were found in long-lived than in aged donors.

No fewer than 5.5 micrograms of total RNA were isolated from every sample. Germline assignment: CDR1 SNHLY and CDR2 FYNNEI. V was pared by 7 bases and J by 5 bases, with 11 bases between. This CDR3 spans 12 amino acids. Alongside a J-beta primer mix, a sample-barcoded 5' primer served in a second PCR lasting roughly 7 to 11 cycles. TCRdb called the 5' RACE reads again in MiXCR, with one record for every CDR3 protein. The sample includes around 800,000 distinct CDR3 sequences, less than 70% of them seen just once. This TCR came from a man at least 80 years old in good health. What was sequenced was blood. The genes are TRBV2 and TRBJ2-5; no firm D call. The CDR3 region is CASTRERETQYF. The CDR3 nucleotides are TGTGCCAGCACGCGAGAGAGGGAGACCCAGTACTTC.